This paragraph covers one TCR beta chain sequence. The antigen is unknown. The data were taken from a study of response to subunit inactivated influenza vaccine. TCRdb reprocessed the RT-PCR reads via MiXCR and lists one record per CDR3 protein. The sample holds under 950,000 distinct CDR3 sequences, around 21% seen once. Study findings and constraints: Authors suggested few new T cells are recruited by each seasonal influenza vaccination.

Trimming took 0 bases from V and 0 from J, leaving 11 bases between them. CDR1 and CDR2 from the germline V gene are GTSNPN and SVGIG (reference sequence). The CDR3 is made up of 15 amino acids. The TCR comes from a man aged 50 to 59 who received an inactivated influenza vaccine. Sequences were derived from PBMCs from blood, sampled 5 days after vaccination. The chain couples TRBV30 to TRBJ1-2, with TRBD1 as a possible D gene (6 bases). CDR3 region: CAWSVLEGANYGYTF. In DNA, the CDR3 is TGTGCCTGGAGTGTACTTGAGGGGGCTAACTATGGCTACACCTTC.